This TCR beta chain is from a study of cytomegalovirus exposure and HLA in healthy donors (dated by TCRdb to about 2017). At the level of the whole study: An earlier analysis of 587 of the donors reported more than 250 Gb of sequence data and 100 million to 130 million unique TCR beta sequences from about 179 million T cells. In addition to the first cohort of approximately 670 subjects, a separate validation cohort of some 120 different subjects was used. The number of donors typed differed by locus, with 629-630 for A, B, C, DRB1 and DQB1, around 520 for DQA1, some 570 for DPA1, and around 450 for DPB1. The study aimed to test whether cataloging public T cell receptors could reveal signatures of past pathogen exposure. The genetic ancestry cluster associated with self-reported Caucasian donors included around four fifths of the approximately 410 genotyped donors. The study combined high-throughput TCR immunosequencing, statistical association of individual TCRs with disease status, and machine learning to predict cytomegalovirus infection status. All discovery cohort repertoires had been generated on a single sequencing platform. A later genetic analysis took genome-wide SNP genotypes for about 55% of the roughly 700 donors and used that subset as a discovery cohort. Among about 360 genotyped donors of the cohort, an average of around 240,000 unique TCR beta nucleotide sequences were sequenced per donor, about a sixth of them non-productive. A handful of DR-DQ haplotypes were handled as single units for association and clustering because linkage in the cohort was strong. Using immunosequencing, the study profiled T cell repertoires from 550 to 750 subjects and related those repertoires to cytomegalovirus serostatus. An earlier analysis of 500 to 750 of the donors applied high-throughput TCR beta sequencing to assess whether each TCR beta V gene segment acted as functional or pseudogenic. Roughly 300 gigabases of sequencing data and tens of millions of unique TCR sequences were included in an early release covering 500 to 750 HLA-typed donors. HLA typing covered class I and class II loci at four-digit resolution. Rather than drawing on any new phenotypic data, the later analysis identified candidate immune exposures from TCR beta sequences and the way those sequences occurred across donors. Donor age, sex, ethnicity and CMV serostatus were compiled together with the repertoire data. In a later analysis, previously published TCR beta repertoires from 670 or so donors were re-analyzed and high-resolution HLA genotyping was added so that TCR occurrence patterns could be studied.

The cohort consisted of more than 650 healthy bone marrow donors. At the time of sampling, every cohort member was nominally healthy, though immune exposures that went unrecorded were likely present. The donor was CMV seropositive and was included in the group of about 290 seropositive cohort members. A peripheral blood sample was provided by each donor, and peripheral blood mononuclear cells were used for TCR beta sequencing. Genomic DNA extraction from the blood cell samples was performed with the Qiagen DNeasy Blood Extraction Kit. This clone appeared a single time. The antigen it binds to is not known. No base quality values were provided; no much bigger clone lies one nucleotide off. Results and caveats for the whole study, not just this receptor: In a later genetic analysis, a missense DCLRE1C variant was associated with V-gene and J-gene trimming of TCR beta chains, and the association was replicated in an independent cohort. In an earlier analysis of 500 to 650 of the donors, most TCR beta V segments appeared in productive rearrangements about 87% or about 30% of the time, broadly matching IMGT annotations. In a later genetic analysis, fewer N-insertions in productive TCRs were reported among donors in an Asian-associated ancestry cluster than the roughly 640-donor mean. At a false discovery rate of 0.05, a later analysis linked roughly 17,000 TCR beta sequences to specific HLA alleles. Linkage disequilibrium might explain the correlated functional status among segregating V segments, but an unknown experimental factor could not be excluded. Because HLA typing was missing for some donors at each locus, association tests included only the typed subset. The 87-base-pair reads could not distinguish some IMGT-functional V segments, including TRBV6-2 and TRBV6-3, so those segments were excluded. The study gave a list of 150 to 200 TCR beta chains associated with cytomegalovirus. A further reported finding was that TCR beta sequences accurately predicted the HLA-A and HLA-B alleles for most subjects in the first cohort. Most TCR sequences were seen in very few donors, while some public TCRs were found in many individuals. Only TCR beta chains were sequenced in this cohort, and the absence of alpha or paired-chain data limited detectable features. The only immune exposure information available for the cohort was CMV serostatus. A few of the identified cytomegalovirus-associated TCR beta chains were confirmed in vitro to be specific for cytomegalovirus antigens. The classifier was reported to diagnose cytomegalovirus status with high specificity and sensitivity in both the original cohort and the validation cohort. Most CMV-associated TCR beta chains appeared to be HLA-restricted in a later analysis, and the HLA associations seemed to be driven largely by CMV exposure. When HLA alleles, especially DR and DQ, strongly co-occurred, attributing TCR associations to individual alleles was difficult. According to the authors, the approach could potentially be generalized to other disease states and immunological phenotypes. The presence/absence analyses assumed that sequencing depth was roughly uniform across donors, and that assumption may not be true. A cluster of highly shared sequence variants was judged likely to be a technical artifact of the sequencing pipeline. In a later analysis, HLA-associated TCR beta chains showed more clonal expansion and lower generation probabilities than non-associated chains that were equally common. A later analysis found that TCR association rates varied across HLA loci, with DRB1 alleles showing the most associated TCRs and HLA-C alleles the fewest. A later analysis reported that several top co-occurrence clusters appeared linked to parvovirus B19, influenza, CMV and Epstein-Barr virus. The earlier analysis of 587 of the donors excluded approximately 17 rarely observed V segments, including chromosome 9 orphons, because counts were too low.

The library was prepared using the immunoSEQ multiplex PCR assay. The multiplex PCR relied on a mix of 60 forward primers for TCR Vbeta segments and 13 reverse primers for TCR Jbeta segments. Amplification of the CDR3 region of rearranged TCR beta genes was performed with a multiplex PCR assay on genomic DNA. The Illumina HiSeq System was used to sequence the amplified TCR beta libraries as 87-base-pair reads. In the source study's methods: Across the roughly 700 repertoires, a later analysis counted some 81 million unique TCR beta chains, roughly 11 million of which were shared by at least two donors. Raw reads were error-corrected and collapsed into unique sequences with a nearest-neighbor algorithm that merged closely related sequences to remove PCR and sequencing errors. To assign V, D and J gene segments, CDR3 sequences were aligned to IMGT reference sequences. For a sequence to be retained, at least a six-nucleotide match to both a V gene segment and a J gene segment was required. Rearrangements were classified as productive when the CDR3 lacked stop codons and remained in frame with V and J, and all other rearrangements were classified as non-productive. CDR3 was defined by IMGT convention, running from the second conserved V-encoded cysteine to the conserved J-encoded phenylalanine. The earlier analysis of 587 of the donors excluded sequences that lacked an unambiguous match to a single V gene segment. An earlier analysis of around 600 of the donors classified V segments as functional when productive rearrangements were above 56.7% and as segregating when the standard deviation between donors was above 5%. A statistical classification framework was built for diagnosing cytomegalovirus status from the catalog of TCR beta chain sequences. In a later analysis, V and J genes were assigned by comparing TCR nucleotide sequences against IMGT/GENE-DB human TR gene sequences. The TCRdist pipeline was used in a later analysis to assign CDR3 sequences and most-parsimonious VDJ recombination scenarios. In a later analysis, each TCR beta chain was defined by its CDR3 amino acid sequence together with its V-gene family, and reads lacking a unique V-gene family were excluded. As a way to deal with suspected cross-contamination and a sequencing artifact, a later analysis dropped approximately 570 nucleotide sequences that were highly shared and had low generation probability. A later analysis calculated a clonal expansion index for each public chain from normalized within-repertoire ranks of inferred template counts. Generation probabilities in a later analysis came from a VDJ recombination model fitted to out-of-frame rearrangements, and those results were checked against IGoR. A later analysis scored TCR-TCR, TCR-HLA and TCR-CMV co-occurrence with hypergeometric tests, applying a repertoire-size bias correction to TCR pairs. A later analysis estimated false discovery rates by permuting HLA or CMV assignments 20 times. A later analysis grouped co-occurring TCRs with DBSCAN, adding TCRdist sequence similarity when clustering within HLA-allele-positive subsets. Repertoires with fewer than 30,000 or more than 120,000 public chains were left out of co-occurrence clustering, as were five repertoires with anomalous nucleotide sharing. TCRdb took over this immuneACCESS table, retaining in-frame rearrangements with V and J assigned. Such tables are incomplete; in checked studies, under half of the missing clones stem from an unresolved V gene, and the remainder is unexplained. V, J and clone size were drawn from that table, and D and trimming were deduced from the DNA. The sample table records about 130,000 clones; roughly 78% of these occur just once. Of the sample, roughly 4% falls within the top ten clones.

CDR1 and CDR2, per the germline V gene, are KGHSH and LQKENI. The germline V and J ends show losses of 7 bases and 3 bases respectively, and no gene match explains 14 bases of the junction. The CDR3 has 17 amino acids, counting the end cysteine and phenylalanine. Of all the DNA, just the CDR3 is kept, 51 bases in frame from base 1. The chain is encoded by TRBV18 joined to TRBJ1-2, and 10 junctional nucleotides match TRBD1. Specimen: PBMCs. The clonotype comes from a man aged 50 to 60 in good health and CMV-seropositive. The CDR3 region has the sequence CASYPRDRGRVDYGYTF. The bases read TGTGCCAGCTACCCCCGGGACAGGGGAAGGGTGGACTATGGCTACACCTTC. Where the CDR3 stops, the reference TRBV18 and TRBJ1-2 genes take over; the full variable domain is NAGVMQNPRHLVRRRGQEARLRCSPMKGHSHVYWYRQLPEEGLKFMVYLQKENIIDESGMPKERFSAEFPKEGPSILRIQQVVRGDSAAYFCASYPRDRGRVDYGYTFGSGTRLTVV.